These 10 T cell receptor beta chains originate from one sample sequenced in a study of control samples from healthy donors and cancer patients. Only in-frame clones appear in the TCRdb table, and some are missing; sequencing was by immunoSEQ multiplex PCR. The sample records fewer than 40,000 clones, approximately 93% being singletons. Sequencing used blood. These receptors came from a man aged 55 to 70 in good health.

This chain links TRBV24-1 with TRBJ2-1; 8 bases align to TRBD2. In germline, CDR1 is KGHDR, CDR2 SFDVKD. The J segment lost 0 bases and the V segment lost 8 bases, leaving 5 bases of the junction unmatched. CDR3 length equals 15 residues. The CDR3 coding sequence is TGTGCCACCACCCACCGGGGGGGCTCCTACAATGAGCAGTTCTTC. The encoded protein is CATTHRGGSYNEQFF.

CDR3 bases: TGTGCCAGCAGCCAAGATGTCGACAGGGAACAGCCCCAGCATTTT. Encoded protein: CASSQDVDREQPQHF. This chain uses TRBV3-1 (or the pseudogene TRBV3-2) with TRBJ1-5, with 7 bases identical to TRBD1. V lost 0 bases, J lost 7 bases, and 6 bases stayed unmatched. The germline V gene encodes CDR1 LGHDT and CDR2 YNNKEL (reference sequence). This CDR3 is built from 15 residues.

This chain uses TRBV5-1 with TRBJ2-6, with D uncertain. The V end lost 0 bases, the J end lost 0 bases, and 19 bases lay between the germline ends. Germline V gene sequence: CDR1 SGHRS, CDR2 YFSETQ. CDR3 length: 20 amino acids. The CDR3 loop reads CASSLAGLQSKYSGANVLTF. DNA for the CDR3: TGCGCCAGCAGCTTGGCTGGGTTGCAGAGTAAATACTCTGGGGCCAACGTCCTGACTTTC.

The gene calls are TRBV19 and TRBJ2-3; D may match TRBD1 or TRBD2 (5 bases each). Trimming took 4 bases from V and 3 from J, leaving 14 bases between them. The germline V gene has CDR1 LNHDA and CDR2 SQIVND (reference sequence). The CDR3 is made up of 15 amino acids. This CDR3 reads CASSKRRDVTDTQYF. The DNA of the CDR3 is TGTGCCAGTAGTAAACGACGGGACGTTACAGATACGCAGTATTTT.

CDR3 residues: CASRGQDNQPQHF. CDR3 in DNA: TGTGCCAGCAGAGGACAGGATAATCAGCCCCAGCATTTT. The chain carries TRBV6-5 and TRBJ1-5; 7 bases match TRBD1. The CDR3 consists of 13 residues. Per germline, CDR1 MNHEY and CDR2 SVGAGI. V was clipped by 6 bases and J by 4 bases; unmatched bases: 3.

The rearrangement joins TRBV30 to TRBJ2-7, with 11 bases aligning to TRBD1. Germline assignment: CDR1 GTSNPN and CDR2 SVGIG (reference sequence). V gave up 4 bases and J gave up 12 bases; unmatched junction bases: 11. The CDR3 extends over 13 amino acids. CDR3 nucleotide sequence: TGTGCCTGGATTGCCTGGACAGGGGGCGTCTCGTACTTC. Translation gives CAWIAWTGGVSYF.

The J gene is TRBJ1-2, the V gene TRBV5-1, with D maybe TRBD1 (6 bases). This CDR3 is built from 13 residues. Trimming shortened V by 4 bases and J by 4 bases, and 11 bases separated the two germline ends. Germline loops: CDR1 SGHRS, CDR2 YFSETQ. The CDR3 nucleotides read TGCGCCAGCAGCCTCGACAGGTTCTATGGCTACACCTTC. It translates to CASSLDRFYGYTF.

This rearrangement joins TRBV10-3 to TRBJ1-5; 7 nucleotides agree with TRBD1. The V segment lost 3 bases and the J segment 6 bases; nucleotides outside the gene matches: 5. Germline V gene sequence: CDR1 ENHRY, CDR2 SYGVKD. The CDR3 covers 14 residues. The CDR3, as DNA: TGTGCCATCAGTGATGGGCAGGGGGGTCAGCCCCAGCATTTT. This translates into CAISDGQGGQPQHF.

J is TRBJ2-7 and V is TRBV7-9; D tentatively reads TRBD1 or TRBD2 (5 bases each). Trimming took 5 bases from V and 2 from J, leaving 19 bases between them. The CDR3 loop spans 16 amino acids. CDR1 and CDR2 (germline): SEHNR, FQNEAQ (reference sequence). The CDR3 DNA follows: TGTGCCAGCAGCCCCGTTCTCCGGGACCGAGCCTACGAGCAGTACTTC. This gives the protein CASSPVLRDRAYEQYF.

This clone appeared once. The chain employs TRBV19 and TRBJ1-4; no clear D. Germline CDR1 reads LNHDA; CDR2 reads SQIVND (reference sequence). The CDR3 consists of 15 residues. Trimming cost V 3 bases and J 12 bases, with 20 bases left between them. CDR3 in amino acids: CASSIGSVYFAELFF. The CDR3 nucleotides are TGTGCCAGTAGTATTGGCAGCGTTTACTTTGCGGAACTGTTTTTT.